The T cell receptor beta chain described here comes from a study of monozygotic twins with inflammatory bowel disease. Worth noting for this clonotype: Its antigen is not identified.

Study-wide points: Neither one strong signal nor one clonotype associated with IBD was supported.

Input per TCR library consisted of about 3.5 ug of total RNA. Each UMI harboured a 6-nucleotide sample barcode and was appended via template switching. Reprocessing the 5' RACE reads, TCRdb reports a single entry for every CDR3 protein and omits DNA. The listing records 200,000 to 250,000 distinct CDR3 sequences. The CDR3 covers 14 residues. CDR1 is SNHLY and CDR2 is FYNNEI in the germline V gene. The V call is TRBV2, the J call TRBJ2-3; TCRdb lists TRBD2, though no DNA is available to test this call. The TCR sequence derives from a human donor with ulcerative colitis or Crohn's disease, or a healthy co-twin of an affected twin (not recorded which). Sequenced sample: blood. CDR3 protein: CASRRSGEVDTQYF.